Each of the 32 T cell receptor beta chains below was sequenced from the same sample in a study of CD8 T cell repertoires and HIV-1 epitope variants. Assay used: immunoSEQ multiplex PCR; TCRdb lists only in-frame clones, some missing. Counted here are roughly 2,700 clones, about 68% occurring once; the ten biggest clones make up around 40%. No antigen is known for these receptors. The sample was cultured CD8+ T cells derived from PBMCs. Source of these receptors: a male donor with HIV.

The chain recombines TRBV15 with TRBJ2-1; 12 nucleotides line up with TRBD2. The CDR3 extends over 15 amino acids. Germline CDR1 is LNHNV and CDR2 is YYDKDF (reference sequence). The trim removed 4 bases at V and 8 bases at J, leaving 6 bases unmatched. The CDR3 nucleotides read TGTGCCACCAGCATTCTAGCGGGGGGGCGGGATGAGCAGTTCTTC. Amino acid sequence: CATSILAGGRDEQFF.

The gene calls are TRBV6-4 and TRBJ2-3, with TRBD2 identical over 8 bases. This CDR3 contains 15 residues. V lost 5 bases and J lost 2; bases outside the gene matches: 6. Germline V gives CDR1 MRHNA, CDR2 SNTAGT. The CDR3 loop is CASSTGSGATDTQYF. The CDR3 DNA follows: TGTGCCAGCAGTACGGGTAGCGGGGCCACAGATACGCAGTATTTT.

This clone was seen only once. The rearrangement joins TRBV30 to TRBJ2-3, with 8 bases matching TRBD2. Trimming at V came to 4 bases and at J to 8 bases, leaving 17 bases not matched to a gene. Germline CDR1 GTSNPN, CDR2 SVGIG (reference sequence). This CDR3 has 16 amino acids. In DNA form, the CDR3 reads TGTGCCTGGACATCAACTAGCGCGGGGGGTGCAGGTACGCAGTATTTT. Its protein product is CAWTSTSAGGAGTQYF.

This chain connects TRBV7-9 to TRBJ2-1, with D unresolved. Germline CDR1 reads SEHNR; CDR2 reads FQNEAQ (reference sequence). This CDR3 region has 12 residues. V was clipped by 1 base and J by 8 bases, with 6 bases between them. The CDR3 DNA reads TGTGCCAGCAGCTTAGATCCGGATGAGCAGTTCTTC. Translation gives CASSLDPDEQFF.

This rearrangement joins TRBV6-1 to TRBJ2-2; D unclear. V dropped 1 base and J dropped 3 bases, with 3 bases sitting between them. CDR3 length: 13 residues. Germline assignment: CDR1 MNHNS and CDR2 SASEGT. The CDR3 sequence: CASSEGDTGELFF. The CDR3, as DNA: TGTGCCAGCAGTGAAGGGGACACCGGGGAGCTGTTTTTT.

The chain links TRBV27 to TRBJ2-7, with D tentatively TRBD2 (5 bases). Germline CDR1 MNHEY, CDR2 SMNVEV (reference sequence). The V end lost 0 bases, the J end lost 1 base, and 13 bases lay between the germline ends. The CDR3 spans 16 residues. CDR3 nucleotide sequence: TGTGCCAGCAGTTTATCCTTGACGGGAAGTTCCTACGAGCAGTACTTC. Its protein product is CASSLSLTGSSYEQYF.

The chain employs TRBV6-5 and TRBJ2-7; TRBD1 matches 8 bases. The CDR3 covers 15 residues. From germline, CDR1 is MNHEY and CDR2 SVGAGI. V gave up 5 bases and J gave up 4 bases; unmatched junction bases: 10. The CDR3 region is CASSPGQVFFYEQYF. The CDR3 coding sequence is TGTGCCAGCAGTCCGGGACAGGTCTTTTTTTACGAGCAGTACTTC.

This clone was counted a few times. The CDR3, as DNA: TGCGCCAGCAGCCCGACAGGGCATCAGCCCCAGCATTTT. Amino acid sequence: CASSPTGHQPQHF. The chain employs TRBV5-1 and TRBJ1-5; the match to TRBD1 covers 7 bases. Germline CDR1 SGHRS, CDR2 YFSETQ. Trimming took 4 bases from V and 5 from J; bases not matched to a gene: 3. The CDR3 has 13 residues. Filled out from reference TRBV5-1 and TRBJ1-5, the complete variable domain reads KAGVTQTPRYLIKTRGQQVTLSCSPISGHRSVSWYQQTPGQGLQFLFEYFSETQRNKGNFPGRFSGRQFSNSRSEMNVSTLELGDSALYLCASSPTGHQPQHFGDGTRLSIL.

This sequence joins TRBV9 and TRBJ2-3, with D possibly being TRBD1 or TRBD2 (6 bases each). CDR3 length equals 16 residues. Germline V CDR1 and CDR2: SGDLS, YYNGEE. The V gene lost 3 bases and the J gene lost 4 bases, with 18 bases spanning the gap. The CDR3 loop is CASSDTALGGPDTQYF. CDR3 in DNA: TGTGCCAGCAGCGATACCGCTCTAGGGGGGCCAGATACGCAGTATTTT.

The rearrangement links TRBV5-4 to TRBJ2-5; 11 positions agree with TRBD2. The CDR3 covers 14 residues. Germline loops: CDR1 SGHNT, CDR2 YYREEE (reference sequence). With V trimmed by 2 bases and J by 7 bases, 4 bases remained unmatched. The CDR3 spells CASSFSGGAMTQYF. DNA for the CDR3: TGTGCCAGCAGCTTTAGCGGGGGGGCGATGACCCAGTACTTC.

The chain has TRBV7-6 and TRBJ1-4; 9 positions agree with TRBD1. This CDR3 region has 19 residues. Germline-derived CDR1 and CDR2 are SGHVS and FNYEAQ. Germline trimming cut 1 base from V and 0 bases from J; bases unmatched to any gene: 9. As DNA, the CDR3 is TGTGCCAGCAGCTTAGATCCACAGGGGGCGGTTGCAACTAATGAAAAACTGTTTTTT. Translation gives CASSLDPQGAVATNEKLFF.

V gene TRBV9 combines with J gene TRBJ2-7; no definite D call. The CDR3 spans 15 residues. V was trimmed by 0 bases and J by 6 bases, leaving 16 bases between them. Germline V CDR1 and CDR2: SGDLS, YYNGEE. CDR3 coding DNA: TGTGCCAGCAGCGTAGATCCCTCTAGTTGGTCCGAGCAGTACTTC. As protein: CASSVDPSSWSEQYF.

This chain connects TRBV28 to TRBJ2-7, with 11 bases matching TRBD2. The CDR3 spans 15 residues. CDR1 is MDHEN and CDR2 is SYDVKM in the germline V gene. V dropped 2 bases and J dropped 3; count of bases not matched to a gene: 3. The CDR3 region has the DNA TGTGCCAGCAGTTTACTAGCGGGGGGTCTCTACGAGCAGTACTTC. Its translation is CASSLLAGGLYEQYF.

This sequence joins TRBV27 and TRBJ2-5; unclear D gene. Per the germline V gene, CDR1 is MNHEY and CDR2 is SMNVEV (reference sequence). The V end lost 7 bases, the J end lost 7 bases, and 4 bases lay between the germline ends. The CDR3 runs to 9 residues. Written as DNA, the CDR3 is TGTGCCAGCATCCCGACCCAGTACTTC. Amino acid sequence: CASIPTQYF.

This chain uses TRBV27 with TRBJ2-7; D call uncertain. Trimming shortened V by 3 bases and J by 2 bases, and 5 bases separated the two germline ends. The CDR3 is 12 amino acids. Germline loops: CDR1 MNHEY, CDR2 SMNVEV (reference sequence). The CDR3 spells CASSFGPYEQYF. CDR3 DNA: TGTGCCAGCAGTTTTGGGCCCTACGAGCAGTACTTC.

The V and J genes are TRBV27 and TRBJ2-7; 7 nucleotides line up with TRBD2. The CDR3 totals 15 residues. Germline CDR1 is MNHEY and CDR2 is SMNVEV (reference sequence). J lost 5 bases, V lost 0 bases, and 7 bases had no gene match. CDR3 DNA: TGTGCCAGCAGTTTATCGGGCGGGAGCGGCGACGAGCAGTACTTC. Translating it yields CASSLSGGSGDEQYF.

V usage is TRBV27 and J usage is TRBJ2-7; 8 positions match TRBD1. Losses at the gene ends were 6 bases for V and 3 bases for J; bases not matched to a gene: 7. Germline values: CDR1 MNHEY, CDR2 SMNVEV (reference sequence). This CDR3 has 14 residues. The CDR3 coding sequence is TGTGCCAGCAGCTCTTTAGGACAGGGCTACGAGCAGTACTTC. Translated: CASSSLGQGYEQYF.

V and J are TRBV9 and TRBJ2-5, with TRBD2 matching over 10 bases. Germline V gives CDR1 SGDLS, CDR2 YYNGEE. The CDR3 sequence is 15 residues long. The V and J ends lost 3 bases and 6 bases, in that order; junction bases with no gene match: 8. The CDR3 coding sequence is TGTGCCAGCAGCGACGGGACTAGCGTTCAGAAGACCCAGTACTTC. Protein sequence: CASSDGTSVQKTQYF.

The chain couples TRBV7-8 to TRBJ1-5; D gene ambiguous. V lost 3 bases and J lost 2, with 11 bases in between. The germline gives CDR1 SGHVS, CDR2 FQNEAQ. This CDR3 is built from 15 residues. CDR3 sequence reads: CASSFQERGNQPQHF. CDR3 nucleotides: TGTGCCAGCAGCTTCCAGGAAAGGGGCAATCAGCCCCAGCATTTT.

This chain links TRBV7-2 with TRBJ2-3; D ambiguous. The CDR3 length is 15 residues. CDR1 is SGHTA, CDR2 FQGNSA, per germline. V lost 5 bases and J 0 bases, leaving 12 bases between the germline ends. The CDR3 bases are TGTGCCAGCAGCCCGGACCTCTTGAGCACAGATACGCAGTATTTT. Its translation is CASSPDLLSTDTQYF.

This clone was counted only a few times. The chain recombines TRBV7-8 with TRBJ2-2; 10 nucleotides agree with TRBD2. The germline CDR1 and CDR2 sequences are SGHVS and FQNEAQ. V gave up 1 base and J gave up 7 bases; unmatched junction bases: 9. The CDR3 is made up of 17 amino acids. This CDR3 reads CASSLGASGSISGELFF. For the CDR3, the DNA is TGTGCCAGCAGCTTAGGTGCTAGCGGGAGCATAAGCGGGGAGCTGTTTTTT.

The chain links TRBV9 to TRBJ2-1; 11 bases fit TRBD1. Germline V gene lookup returns CDR1 SGDLS and CDR2 YYNGEE. There are 16 residues in the CDR3. Germline trimming cut 4 bases from V and 4 bases from J; bases unmatched to any gene: 7. CDR3 sequence: CASSPRTGGLYNEQFF. The CDR3 nucleotides are TGTGCCAGCAGCCCACGGACAGGGGGCCTATACAATGAGCAGTTCTTC.

This clone was observed a few times. V gene TRBV28 combines with J gene TRBJ1-5; 11 bases fit TRBD1. V lost 3 bases, J lost 6 bases, and 4 bases stayed unmatched. CDR1 MDHEN and CDR2 SYDVKM come from the germline V gene. The CDR3 covers 15 residues. Written as DNA, the CDR3 is TGTGCCAGCAGTTTGGGACAGGGGGGGACTCAGCCCCAGCATTTT. It yields the protein CASSLGQGGTQPQHF.

The rearrangement joins TRBV9 to TRBJ2-2; tentative D call: TRBD1 (6 bases). Per the germline V gene, CDR1 is SGDLS and CDR2 is YYNGEE. The germline V and J ends were trimmed by 0 bases and 3 bases, with 6 bases remaining between them. The CDR3 is 14 residues long. CDR3 nucleotide sequence: TGTGCCAGCAGCGTAGGGACAGACACCGGGGAGCTGTTTTTT. The encoded protein is CASSVGTDTGELFF. The variable domain in full, completed from reference TRBV9 and TRBJ2-2, reads DSGVTQTPKHLITATGQRVTLRCSPRSGDLSVYWYQQSLDQGLQFLIQYYNGEERAKGNILERFSAQQFPDLHSELNLSSLELGDSALYFCASSVGTDTGELFFGEGSRLTVL.

This clone was seen only a few times. The V gene is TRBV10-2, the J gene TRBJ2-7; no firm D call. The ends were cut back, 8 bases at V and 5 bases at J, with 19 bases in the middle. The CDR3 runs 14 residues. The germline CDR1 and CDR2 sequences are WSHSY and SAAADI. The CDR3 DNA reads TGCGCCAGCGCCCCAGGCAGCCTTTGGGACGAGCAGTACTTC. Its translation: CASAPGSLWDEQYF.

Here the CDR3 reads CASSYYGPPQGDEQFF. The CDR3 coding sequence is TGTGCCAGCAGTTACTACGGGCCCCCTCAGGGAGATGAGCAGTTCTTC. This chain connects TRBV6-5 to TRBJ2-1; D is perhaps TRBD1 or TRBD2 (5 bases each). This CDR3 region has 16 residues. Germline assignment: CDR1 MNHEY and CDR2 SVGAGI. The V end lost 1 base, the J end lost 8 bases, and 18 bases lay between the germline ends.

CDR3 coding DNA: TGTGCCAGCAGTTTAACCCCCGGGCTCAGCGAGCAGTACTTC. It translates to CASSLTPGLSEQYF. The rearrangement links TRBV27 to TRBJ2-7, with D uncertain. V was pared by 2 bases and J by 6 bases, with 14 bases between. The germline V gene has CDR1 MNHEY and CDR2 SMNVEV (reference sequence). The CDR3 runs to 14 residues.

This rearrangement joins TRBV7-6 to TRBJ2-1, with 12 bases that match TRBD2. CDR3 length equals 15 residues. The V gene's germline CDR1 is SGHVS and CDR2 FNYEAQ. After removal of 7 bases from V and 7 bases from J, the junction contained 8 bases not matched to a gene. The CDR3 DNA is TGTGCCAGCACCGAGACTAGCGGGAGTCGGAATGAGCAGTTCTTC. Residues: CASTETSGSRNEQFF.

This clone was counted a few times. The chain combines TRBV2 with TRBJ1-5; TRBD1 agrees at 9 bases. The CDR3 runs 15 residues. Trimming at V came to 8 bases and at J to 1 base, leaving 6 bases not matched to a gene. Germline V CDR1 and CDR2: SNHLY, FYNNEI. The CDR3 DNA follows: TGTGCCAGCGCTCGGGACAGGGCCAGCAATCAGCCCCAGCATTTT. Its translation: CASARDRASNQPQHF.

V usage is TRBV27 and J usage is TRBJ2-7, with 10 bases fitting TRBD1. This CDR3 is 14 amino acids long. Germline CDR1 MNHEY, CDR2 SMNVEV (reference sequence). V shed 7 bases and J 5 bases; nucleotides not matched to a gene: 8. The CDR3 spells CASKGWDRGHEQYF. Written as DNA, the CDR3 is TGTGCCAGCAAGGGCTGGGACAGGGGCCACGAGCAGTACTTC.

The chain has TRBV10-2 and TRBJ2-1, with TRBD2 matching over 13 bases. The germline CDR1 and CDR2 sequences are WSHSY and SAAADI. CDR3 length: 14 residues. The V segment lost 8 bases and the J segment 2 bases; nucleotides outside the gene matches: 0. This CDR3 reads CASGTSGAYNEQFF. CDR3 DNA: TGCGCCAGCGGGACTAGCGGGGCCTACAATGAGCAGTTCTTC.

The chain recombines TRBV27 with TRBJ1-6; TRBD1 matches at 9 bases. The CDR3 is made up of 14 amino acids. Germline V gives CDR1 MNHEY, CDR2 SMNVEV (reference sequence). The trim removed 2 bases at V and 9 bases at J, leaving 2 bases unmatched. CDR3 residues: CASSLGTGFSPLHF. The CDR3, as DNA: TGTGCCAGCAGTTTAGGGACAGGGTTTTCACCCCTCCACTTT.